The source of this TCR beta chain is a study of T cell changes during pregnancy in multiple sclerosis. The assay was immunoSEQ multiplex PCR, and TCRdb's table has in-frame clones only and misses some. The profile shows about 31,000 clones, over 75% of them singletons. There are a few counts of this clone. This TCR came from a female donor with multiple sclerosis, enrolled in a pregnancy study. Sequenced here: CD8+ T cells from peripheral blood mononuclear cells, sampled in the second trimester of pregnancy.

Written as DNA, the CDR3 is TGTGCCAGCAGCTTAAGACAGGGGGACGATGGCTACACCTTC. Residues: CASSLRQGDDGYTF. The chain recombines TRBV7-6 with TRBJ1-2; TRBD1 agrees at 9 bases. The CDR3 runs 14 residues. Germline-derived CDR1 and CDR2 are SGHVS and FNYEAQ. V trimming: 2 bases; J trimming: 6 bases; junction bases outside the gene matches: 4. Full variable domain (rest looked up from reference TRBV7-6 and TRBJ1-2): GAGVSQSPRYKVTKRGQDVALRCDPISGHVSLYWYRQALGQGPEFLTYFNYEAQQDKSGLPNDRFSAERPEGSISTLTIQRTEQRDSAMYRCASSLRQGDDGYTFGSGTRLTVV.